The rows below give T cell receptor beta chains drawn from one sample of a study of T cell changes during pregnancy in multiple sclerosis. Method: immunoSEQ multiplex PCR; TCRdb's copy keeps in-frame clones and lacks some. Among around 64,000 clones listed, about nine tenths were seen once. The material sequenced was CD4+ T cells from peripheral blood mononuclear cells, taken after pregnancy. These TCRs come from a female donor with multiple sclerosis, enrolled in a pregnancy study. Both conserved end residues are part of each CDR3. The D gene is left open where the match is weak. A row's size may be missing; if present it is once, few, many or a size class.

clone size | J gene | D gene | V gene | CDR3 DNA | CDR3 protein
NA | TRBJ2-5 | NA | TRBV7-6 | TGTGCCAGCAGCTTAGGGCGGCGGGGACCCCGCGGGGAGACCCAGTACTTC | CASSLGRRGPRGETQYF
NA | TRBJ1-1 | NA | TRBV19 | TGTGCCAGTAGTATGCGGGCAGGGGCATCGGGCACTGAAGCTTTCTTT | CASSMRAGASGTEAFF
once | TRBJ1-5 | TRBD1 | TRBV19 | TGTGCCAGTAGTCCTCGGACAGGGGGAGGCAATCAGCCCCAGCATTTT | CASSPRTGGGNQPQHF
NA | TRBJ2-7 | NA | TRBV7-9 | TGTGCCAGCAGCCCTCGCAGGGGCCACGAGCAGTACTTC | CASSPRRGHEQYF
NA | TRBJ1-1 | TRBD1 | TRBV6-5 | TGTGCCAGCAGCAACGACAGGGGTGACACTGAAGCTTTCTTT | CASSNDRGDTEAFF
NA | TRBJ2-5 | NA | TRBV2 | TGTGCCAGCACCGTAAGGACTCTGCAAGAGACCCAGTACTTC | CASTVRTLQETQYF
NA | TRBJ2-7 | TRBD2 | TRBV5-8 | TGTGCCAGCAATCCACCCATTTACAGGTTTCGGGAGGGGAACGAGCAGTACTTC | CASNPPIYRFREGNEQYF
few | TRBJ2-3 | TRBD2 | TRBV5-4 | TGTGCCAGCAGTACCCTAGCGGGGGGGCTAGGTACGCAGTATTTT | CASSTLAGGLGTQYF
NA | TRBJ1-1 | NA | TRBV27 | TGTGCCAGCAGTCCCTGGGAGCGTGCTTTCTTT | CASSPWERAFF
NA | TRBJ1-4 | NA | TRBV6-5 | TGTGCCAGCAGTTACTCATGGGGGCGCAGTAATGAAAAACTGTTTTTT | CASSYSWGRSNEKLFF
NA | TRBJ2-2 | NA | TRBV18 | TGTGCCAGCTCACCCACAGGGTCCACCGGGGAGCTGTTTTTT | CASSPTGSTGELFF
NA | TRBJ2-7 | NA | TRBV27 | TGTGCCAGCGGACTGACGGGGGATCCCCACGAGCAGTACTTC | CASGLTGDPHEQYF
NA | TRBJ2-1 | TRBD2 | TRBV5-1 | TGCGCCAGCAGCTGGACTAGCGGGAGCAATGAGCAGTTCTTC | CASSWTSGSNEQFF
NA | TRBJ1-4 | NA | TRBV2 | TGTGCCAGCAGTGATACCCCCACAGGGCGCAATGAAAAACTGTTTTTT | CASSDTPTGRNEKLFF
NA | TRBJ2-2 | NA | TRBV6-1 | TGTGCCAGCAGTGCGTCCAGTACCGGGGAGCTGTTTTTT | CASSASSTGELFF
NA | TRBJ2-5 | NA | TRBV5-4 | TGTGCCAGCAGCTTGTCCCCTCAAGAGACCCAGTACTTC | CASSLSPQETQYF
NA | TRBJ2-2 | NA | TRBV27 | TGTGCCAGCAGTCCCTGGAACACCGGGGAGCTGTTTTTT | CASSPWNTGELFF
once | TRBJ2-7 | TRBD2 | TRBV6-1 | TGTGCCAGCAGTGGCTGGTCTAGCGGGAGGGCTGGCTACGAGCAGTACTTC | CASSGWSSGRAGYEQYF
NA | TRBJ1-5 | TRBD1 | TRBV6-6 | TGTGCCAGCAGTTACGGGACAGGCAATCAGCCCCAGCATTTT | CASSYGTGNQPQHF
NA | TRBJ1-4 | NA | TRBV7-2 | TGTGCCAGCAGCTTGATCTGGACAGATAATGAAAAACTGTTTTTT | CASSLIWTDNEKLFF
NA | TRBJ2-3 | NA | TRBV5-6 | TGTGCCAGCAGCCTCTTATCGCGGGTTGCCGCAGATACGCAGTATTTT | CASSLLSRVAADTQYF
NA | TRBJ2-3 | TRBD1 | TRBV9 | TGTGCCAGCAGCGTAGGGGGGGGACAGGGGGGAGCAGATACGCAGTATTTT | CASSVGGGQGGADTQYF
NA | TRBJ2-1 | TRBD1 | TRBV5-1 | TGCGCCAGCAGCAACCGGGACAGCCCCTACAATGAGCAGTTCTTC | CASSNRDSPYNEQFF
NA | TRBJ2-7 | NA | TRBV5-1 | TGCGCCAGCAGCTTGAACAGGCTCACCTACGAGCAGTACTTC | CASSLNRLTYEQYF
NA | TRBJ2-1 | TRBD2 | TRBV15 | TGTGCCACCAGTAAGACGGGACTAGCGGGAGCCTACAATGAGCAGTTCTTC | CATSKTGLAGAYNEQFF
few | TRBJ2-6 | NA | TRBV18 | TGTGCCAGCTCACCCCGTTCCGGCTCTGGGGCCAACGTCCTGACTTTC | CASSPRSGSGANVLTF
NA | TRBJ1-2 | NA | TRBV7-9 | TGTGCCGCACCCGACCTAACCCAGGGTTTTAACCCCCTTAACTATGGCTACACCTTC | CAAPDLTQGFNPLNYGYTF
NA | TRBJ2-1 | NA | TRBV5-3 | TGTGCCAGGACGCGGGGCAATGAGCAGTTCTTC | CARTRGNEQFF
NA | TRBJ2-1 | NA | TRBV2 | TGTGCCAGCAACCCGAGGATTTCCACCTACAATGAGCAGTTCTTC | CASNPRISTYNEQFF
NA | TRBJ2-7 | TRBD1 | TRBV7-9 | TGTGCCAGCAGCGCGAGGACAGGGGGGAGCTACGAGCAGTACTTC | CASSARTGGSYEQYF
NA | TRBJ2-1 | TRBD2 | TRBV7-9 | TGTGCCAGCAGCCCCTTCGGAGCGGGGGAACACAATGAGCAGTTCTTC | CASSPFGAGEHNEQFF
NA | TRBJ1-1 | NA | TRBV5-1 | TGCGCCAGCTCCTGGAGCAGCCTGAACACTGAAGCTTTCTTT | CASSWSSLNTEAFF
NA | TRBJ1-1 | NA | TRBV18 | TGTGCCAGCTCTACAGGGAACACTGAAGCTTTCTTT | CASSTGNTEAFF
NA | TRBJ1-1 | TRBD1 | TRBV29-1 | TGCAGCGTTAAACAGGGGATCAGCACTGAAGCTTTCTTT | CSVKQGISTEAFF
once | TRBJ1-1 | NA | TRBV27 | TGTGCCAGCAGTCCTCAGGGGTTGGACACTGAAGCTTTCTTT | CASSPQGLDTEAFF
NA | TRBJ2-5 | NA | TRBV29-1 | TGCAGCGTTGCCAGGGATCCCCAAGAGACCCAGTACTTC | CSVARDPQETQYF
NA | TRBJ1-5 | NA | TRBV27 | TGTGCCAGCAGTTTCAGGGTTGATTCCCAGCCCCAGCATTTT | CASSFRVDSQPQHF
NA | TRBJ1-1 | TRBD1 | TRBV5-1 | TGCGCCAGCAGCTCTCAGACAGGGGGGGACACTGAAGCTTTCTTT | CASSSQTGGDTEAFF
NA | TRBJ2-1 | TRBD2 | TRBV19 | TGTGCCAGTAGTATAGCGGGAGGTAACTTCTACAATGAGCAGTTCTTC | CASSIAGGNFYNEQFF
NA | TRBJ1-4 | TRBD1 | TRBV5-6 | TGTGCCAGCAGTTATCCCGGGACAGGGGGCGAAAAACTGTTTTTT | CASSYPGTGGEKLFF
NA | TRBJ1-1 | NA | TRBV30 | TGTGCCTGGAGTGTGCTCGGCAGGGGCGAAGCTTTCTTT | CAWSVLGRGEAFF
NA | TRBJ2-7 | TRBD2 | TRBV5-6 | TGTGCCAGCAGCTGGGGGACGGGAGGGCCTTTCTACGAGCAGTACTTC | CASSWGTGGPFYEQYF
NA | TRBJ2-1 | NA | TRBV25-1 | TGTGCCAGCAGAAGGAGCTCCTACAATGAGCAGTTCTTC | CASRRSSYNEQFF
NA | TRBJ1-2 | TRBD1 | TRBV18 | TGTGCCAGCTCACGATCCGGGACAGCCTATGGCTACACCTTC | CASSRSGTAYGYTF
few | TRBJ1-1 | NA | TRBV6-1 | TGTGCCAGCAGGCGGGGGCCGACCACTGAAGCTTTCTTT | CASRRGPTTEAFF
NA | TRBJ2-1 | NA | TRBV6-1 | TGTGCCAGCAGCGAGGAGGGATATGAGCAGTTCTTC | CASSEEGYEQFF
NA | TRBJ1-6 | NA | TRBV7-8 | TGTGCCAGCAGCTTAGTTGTCGGAGATAATTCACCCCTCCACTTT | CASSLVVGDNSPLHF
NA | TRBJ1-3 | NA | TRBV27 | TGTGCCAGCAGTTTAAGCGGGTCAGGAAACACCATATATTTT | CASSLSGSGNTIYF
NA | TRBJ2-2 | TRBD2 | TRBV7-8 | TGTGCCAGCAGCAGCGTAGCGGGGTCGAACACCGGGGAGCTGTTTTTT | CASSSVAGSNTGELFF
NA | TRBJ1-6 | TRBD1 | TRBV5-8 | TGTGCCAGCCTCTCACCCCGCAGGGGGAATTCACCCCTCCACTTT | CASLSPRRGNSPLHF
NA | TRBJ1-2 | NA | TRBV7-9 | TGTGCCAGCAGCTTGCTGAGGAATGGCTACACCTTC | CASSLLRNGYTF
NA | TRBJ2-1 | TRBD2 | TRBV5-4 | TGTGCCAGCAGCTTGGGCACGACTAGCGGACTTTACAATGAGCAGTTCTTC | CASSLGTTSGLYNEQFF
NA | TRBJ2-2 | TRBD2 | TRBV18 | TGTGCCAGCTCACCCATACCGGGACTAGCGGGGGGCCAATCCACCGGGGAGCTGTTTTTT | CASSPIPGLAGGQSTGELFF